This T cell receptor (beta chain) emerged from a study of graft-versus-host responses after intestinal transplantation. Looking at the study overall: Tacrolimus plus steroids were given to all recipients for roughly 3 years, preceded by anti-thymocyte globulin induction. Study results and limitations: Patients with graft-donor T cell macrochimerism had high graft-versus-host to host-versus-graft clonal ratios in allografts.

This clone has only one observation. Its antigen remains unknown. Produced via immunoSEQ multiplex PCR; TCRdb's table is partial and in-frame only. The profile shows about 59,000 clones, around 93% of them singletons. The CDR3 runs 18 residues. The V gene is TRBV21-1, the J gene TRBJ2-7; the table's D call of TRBD1 was not tested on the DNA. TRBV21-1 is listed as a pseudogene. This clonotype originated in a human donor who was the organ donor for an intestinal transplant. Sequences were derived from unstimulated CD4+ T cells sorted from spleen or lymph node cells, sampled before transplant. CDR3 in DNA: TGTGCCAGCAGCAAAGGGACAGGGGGACTTTTGGGAAGAAACGAGCAGTACTTC. It translates to CASSKGTGGLLGRNEQYF.